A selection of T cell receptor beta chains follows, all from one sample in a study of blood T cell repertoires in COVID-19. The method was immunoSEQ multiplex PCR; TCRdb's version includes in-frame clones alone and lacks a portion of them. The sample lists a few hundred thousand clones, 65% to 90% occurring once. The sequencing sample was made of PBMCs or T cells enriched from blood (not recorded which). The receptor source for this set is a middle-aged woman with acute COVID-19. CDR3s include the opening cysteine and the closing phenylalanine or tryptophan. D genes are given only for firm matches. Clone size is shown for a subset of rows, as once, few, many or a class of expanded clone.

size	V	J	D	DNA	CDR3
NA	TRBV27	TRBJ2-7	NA	TGTGCCAGCAGTTTAGACAGTCGGGGGGCGATTTACGAGCAGTACTTC	CASSLDSRGAIYEQYF
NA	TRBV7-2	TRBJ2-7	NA	TGTGCCAGCAGCTTAAGAGGACCGGGAGAGTACGAGCAGTACTTC	CASSLRGPGEYEQYF
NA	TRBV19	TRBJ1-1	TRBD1	TGTGCCAGTAGAACCCAACAGGGGGCCACTGAAGCTTTCTTT	CASRTQQGATEAFF
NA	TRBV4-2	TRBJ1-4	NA	TGTGCCAGCAGCCAAGACAGGGCAACTAATGAAAAACTGTTTTTT	CASSQDRATNEKLFF
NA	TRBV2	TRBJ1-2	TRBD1	TGTGCCAGCAGTGAGAAGGGGGCCCACTATGGCTACACCTTC	CASSEKGAHYGYTF
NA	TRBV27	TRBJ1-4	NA	TGTGCCAGCAGTTCGCCACAGGGAAGGAAACTGTTTTTT	CASSSPQGRKLFF
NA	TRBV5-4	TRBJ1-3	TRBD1	TGTGCCAGCAGTCCTGACAGGGACGGAAACACCATATATTTT	CASSPDRDGNTIYF
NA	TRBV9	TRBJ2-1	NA	TGTGCCAGCAGCGTAGGGACTATCAGGGATGAGCAGTTCTTC	CASSVGTIRDEQFF
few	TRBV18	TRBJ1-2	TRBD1	TGTGCCAGCTCACCTGGGACAGGGTCTAACTATGGCTACACCTTC	CASSPGTGSNYGYTF
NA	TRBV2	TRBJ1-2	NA	TGTGCCAGCAGTGGAGACAGTGTCTATGGCTACACCTTC	CASSGDSVYGYTF
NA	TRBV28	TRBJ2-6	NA	TGTGCCAGCAGTAGAACAGGGATCTTGGGGGCCAACGTCCTGACTTTC	CASSRTGILGANVLTF
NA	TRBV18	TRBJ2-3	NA	TGTGCCAGCTCACCAGTATATGGGGCCCCAGATACGCAGTATTTT	CASSPVYGAPDTQYF
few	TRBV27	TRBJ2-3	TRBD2	TGTGCCAGCAGGGCGCAACTAGCGGGGTTCACAGATACGCAGTATTTT	CASRAQLAGFTDTQYF
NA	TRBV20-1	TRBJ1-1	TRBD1	TGCAGTGCCAAAGGGACAGGGGCTTTCTTT	CSAKGTGAFF
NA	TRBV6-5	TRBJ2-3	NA	TGTGCCAGCAGTATCGGACAGACTAGCACAGATACGCAGTATTTT	CASSIGQTSTDTQYF
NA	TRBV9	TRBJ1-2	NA	TGTGCCAGCAGCGTAGACAGGAACTATGGCTACACCTTC	CASSVDRNYGYTF
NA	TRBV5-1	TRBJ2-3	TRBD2	TGCGCCAGCACTAGCGGAGCGCCCACAGATACGCAGTATTTT	CASTSGAPTDTQYF
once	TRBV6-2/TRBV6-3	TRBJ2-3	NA	TGTGCCAGCAGTTACGCAGGGTCAGATACGCAGTATTTT	CASSYAGSDTQYF
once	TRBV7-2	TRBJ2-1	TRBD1	TGTGCCAGCAGCTTAGGTAGATGGGGACAGAGGATCTCCTACAATGAGCAGTTCTTC	CASSLGRWGQRISYNEQFF
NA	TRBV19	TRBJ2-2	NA	TGTGCCAGTAGTATAGTTCCCTCCCCCGCGCGGCCTGCCGTATCCGGGGAGCTGTTTTTT	CASSIVPSPARPAVSGELFF
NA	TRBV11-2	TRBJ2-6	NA	TGTGCCAGCAGCCCGACACCCAGGGGAGGGGCCAACGTCCTGACTTTC	CASSPTPRGGANVLTF
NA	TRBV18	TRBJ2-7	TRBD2	TGTGCCAGCTCACCACCGGGACTAGCCTACGAGCAGTACTTC	CASSPPGLAYEQYF
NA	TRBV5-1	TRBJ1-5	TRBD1	TGCGCCAGCAGCCCCGGCGGACAGGGGTCCACGCGCCAGCATTTT	CASSPGGQGSTRQHF
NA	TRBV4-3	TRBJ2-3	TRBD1	TGCGCCAGCAGCCGGAAGGGACAGGGGAGCACAGATACGCAGTATTTT	CASSRKGQGSTDTQYF
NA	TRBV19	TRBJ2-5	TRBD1	TGTGCCAGTAGTATTTCGGGACAGGGTAAAGAGACCCAGTACTTC	CASSISGQGKETQYF
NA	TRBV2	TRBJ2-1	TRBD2	TGTGCCAGCAGGGCCGGGACTAGTCACAATGAGCAGTTCTTC	CASRAGTSHNEQFF
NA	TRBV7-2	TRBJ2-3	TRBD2	TGTGCCAGCAGCCGCAACCCGGGACTAACAGATACGCAGTATTTT	CASSRNPGLTDTQYF
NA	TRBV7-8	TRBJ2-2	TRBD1	TGTGCCAGCAGCTTCAGAGCGGGACAGGGGAACACCGGGGAGCTGTTTTTT	CASSFRAGQGNTGELFF
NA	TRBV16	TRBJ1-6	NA	TGTGCCAGCAGCCAATTCGAAAGGGGGAATTCACCCCTCCACTTT	CASSQFERGNSPLHF
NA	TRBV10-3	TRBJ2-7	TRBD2	TGTGCCAGCCAACCGGCGGGAGCCCTCTCCTACGAGCAGTACTTC	CASQPAGALSYEQYF
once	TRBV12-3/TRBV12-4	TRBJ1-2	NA	TGTGCCAGCAGCAACAGGGCTACGTATGGCTACACCTTC	CASSNRATYGYTF
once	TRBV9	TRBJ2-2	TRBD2	TGTGCCAGCAGCGTAGCGAGCGGGGGGGCCACGAGCACCGGGGAGCTGTTTTTT	CASSVASGGATSTGELFF
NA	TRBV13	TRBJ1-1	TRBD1	TGTGCCAGCAGCTGGGACAGAAGAAACACTGAAGCTTTCTTT	CASSWDRRNTEAFF
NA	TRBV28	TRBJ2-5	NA	TGTGCCAGCAGTGCGGACGGTTTAGCGGCCCAGTACTTC	CASSADGLAAQYF
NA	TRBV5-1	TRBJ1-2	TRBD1	TGCGCCAGCAGCTTTGGGACAGGAAACTATGGCTACACCTTC	CASSFGTGNYGYTF
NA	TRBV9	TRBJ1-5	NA	TGTGCCAGCAGCAGAGGAGTTTATGCTTACCAGCCCCAGCATTTT	CASSRGVYAYQPQHF
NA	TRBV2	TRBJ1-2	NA	TGTGCCAGCAGTGAAATCCAGGGGATACTCTATGGCTACACCTTC	CASSEIQGILYGYTF
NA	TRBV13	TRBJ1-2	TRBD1	TGTGCCAGCAGCCCACGGACAGGGGGAAATGGCTACACCTTC	CASSPRTGGNGYTF
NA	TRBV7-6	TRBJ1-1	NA	TGTGCCAGCAGCTCTCCAGTGAACACTGAAGCTTTCTTT	CASSSPVNTEAFF
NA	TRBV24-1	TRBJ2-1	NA	TGTGCCACCAGTGGTTACAGGAGTACCTACAATGAGCAGTTCTTC	CATSGYRSTYNEQFF
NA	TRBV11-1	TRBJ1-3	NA	TGTGCCAGCAGCTTATCGCGGGGGTCCTCTGGAAACACCATATATTTT	CASSLSRGSSGNTIYF
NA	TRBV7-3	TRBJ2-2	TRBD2	TGTGCCAGCAGCGAAATCATATTGGGGGGGAAAAAGCACACCGGGGAGCTGTTTTTT	CASSEIILGGKKHTGELFF